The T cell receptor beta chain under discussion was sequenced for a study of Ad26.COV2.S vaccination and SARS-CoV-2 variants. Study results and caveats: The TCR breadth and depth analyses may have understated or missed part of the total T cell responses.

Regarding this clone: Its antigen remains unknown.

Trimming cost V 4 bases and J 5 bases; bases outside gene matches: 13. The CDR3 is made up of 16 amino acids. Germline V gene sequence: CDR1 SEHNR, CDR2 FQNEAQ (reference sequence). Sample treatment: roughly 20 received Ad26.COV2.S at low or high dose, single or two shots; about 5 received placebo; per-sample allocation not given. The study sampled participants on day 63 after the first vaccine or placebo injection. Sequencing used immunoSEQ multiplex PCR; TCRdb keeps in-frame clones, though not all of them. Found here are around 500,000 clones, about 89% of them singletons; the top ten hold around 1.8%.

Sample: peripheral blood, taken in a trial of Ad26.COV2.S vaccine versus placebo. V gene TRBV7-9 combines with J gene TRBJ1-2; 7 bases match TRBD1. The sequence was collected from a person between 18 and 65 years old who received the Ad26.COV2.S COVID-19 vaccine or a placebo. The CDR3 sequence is CASSYPTGQLRYGYTF. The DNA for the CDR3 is TGTGCCAGCAGCTACCCTACGGGACAGCTTCGGTATGGCTACACCTTC.